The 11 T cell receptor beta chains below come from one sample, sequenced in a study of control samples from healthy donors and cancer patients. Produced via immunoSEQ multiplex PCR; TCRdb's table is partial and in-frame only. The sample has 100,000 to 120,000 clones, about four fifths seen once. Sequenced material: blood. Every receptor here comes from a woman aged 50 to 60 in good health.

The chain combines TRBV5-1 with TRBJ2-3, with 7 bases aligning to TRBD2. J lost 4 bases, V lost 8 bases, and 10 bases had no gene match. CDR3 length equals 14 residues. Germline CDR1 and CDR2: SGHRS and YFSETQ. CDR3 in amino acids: CASKPGGGADTQYF. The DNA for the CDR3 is TGCGCCAGTAAACCGGGAGGAGGCGCAGATACGCAGTATTTT.

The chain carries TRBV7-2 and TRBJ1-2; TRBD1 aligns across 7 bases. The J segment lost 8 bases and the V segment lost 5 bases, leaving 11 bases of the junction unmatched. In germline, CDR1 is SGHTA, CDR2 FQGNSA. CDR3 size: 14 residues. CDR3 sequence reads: CASSQVEGAGGYTF. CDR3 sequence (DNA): TGTGCCAGCAGCCAGGTGGAGGGGGCGGGAGGCTACACCTTC.

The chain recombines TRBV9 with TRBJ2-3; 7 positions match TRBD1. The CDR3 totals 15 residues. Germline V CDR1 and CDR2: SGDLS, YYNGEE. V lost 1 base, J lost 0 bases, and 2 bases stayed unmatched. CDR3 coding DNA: TGTGCCAGCAGCGTATCGGGACAGAGCACAGATACGCAGTATTTT. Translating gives CASSVSGQSTDTQYF. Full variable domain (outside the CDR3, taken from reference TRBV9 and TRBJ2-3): DSGVTQTPKHLITATGQRVTLRCSPRSGDLSVYWYQQSLDQGLQFLIQYYNGEERAKGNILERFSAQQFPDLHSELNLSSLELGDSALYFCASSVSGQSTDTQYFGPGTRLTVL.

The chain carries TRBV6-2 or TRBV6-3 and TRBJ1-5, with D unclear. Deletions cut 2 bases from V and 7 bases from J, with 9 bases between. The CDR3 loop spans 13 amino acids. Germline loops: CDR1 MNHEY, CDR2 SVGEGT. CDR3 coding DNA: TGTGCCAGCAGTTACATGGGGAACCAGCCCCAGCATTTT. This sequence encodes CASSYMGNQPQHF.

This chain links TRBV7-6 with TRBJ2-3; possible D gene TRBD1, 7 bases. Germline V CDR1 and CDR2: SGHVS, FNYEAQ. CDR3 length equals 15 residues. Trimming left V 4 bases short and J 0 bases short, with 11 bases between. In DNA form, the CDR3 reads TGTGCCAGCAGCTGGCGGGACAGTAGCACAGATACGCAGTATTTT. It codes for CASSWRDSSTDTQYF.

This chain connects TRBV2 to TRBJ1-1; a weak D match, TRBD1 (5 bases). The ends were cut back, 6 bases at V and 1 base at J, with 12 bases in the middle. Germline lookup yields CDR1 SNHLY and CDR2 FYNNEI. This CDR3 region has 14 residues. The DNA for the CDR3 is TGTGCCAGCAGCGTCTGGGGGGGGAACACTGAAGCTTTCTTT. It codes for CASSVWGGNTEAFF.

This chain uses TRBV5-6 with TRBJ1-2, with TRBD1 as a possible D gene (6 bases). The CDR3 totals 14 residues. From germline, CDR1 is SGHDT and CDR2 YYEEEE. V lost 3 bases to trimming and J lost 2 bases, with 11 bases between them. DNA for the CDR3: TGTGCCAGCAGCTCGGACAGAGGAAACTATGGCTACACCTTC. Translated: CASSSDRGNYGYTF.

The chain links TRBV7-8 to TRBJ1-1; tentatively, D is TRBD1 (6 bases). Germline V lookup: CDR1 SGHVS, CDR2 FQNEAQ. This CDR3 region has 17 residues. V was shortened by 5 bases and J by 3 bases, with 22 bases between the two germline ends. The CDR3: CASSPKFGGDRYTEAFF. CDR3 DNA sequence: TGTGCCAGCAGCCCAAAATTTGGGGGCGACCGATACACTGAAGCTTTCTTT.

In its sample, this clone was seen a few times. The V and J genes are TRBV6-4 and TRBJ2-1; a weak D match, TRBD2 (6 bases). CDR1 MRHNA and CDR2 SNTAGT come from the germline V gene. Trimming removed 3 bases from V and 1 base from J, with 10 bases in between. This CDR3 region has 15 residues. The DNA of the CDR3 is TGTGCCAGCAGTGAAACCGGGGGTTCCTACAATGAGCAGTTCTTC. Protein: CASSETGGSYNEQFF.

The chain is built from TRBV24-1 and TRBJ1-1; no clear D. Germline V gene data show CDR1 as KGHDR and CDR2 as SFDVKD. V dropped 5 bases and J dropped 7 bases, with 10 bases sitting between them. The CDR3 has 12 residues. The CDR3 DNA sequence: TGTGCCACCAGTGCCCTCCTTGGTGAAGCTTTCTTT. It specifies CATSALLGEAFF.

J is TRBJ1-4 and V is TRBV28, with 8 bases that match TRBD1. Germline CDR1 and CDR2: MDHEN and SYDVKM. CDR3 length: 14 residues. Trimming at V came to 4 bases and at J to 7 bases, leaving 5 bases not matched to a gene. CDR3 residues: CASSSDRASEKLFF. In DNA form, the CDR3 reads TGTGCCAGCAGTTCGGACAGGGCGTCTGAAAAACTGTTTTTT.